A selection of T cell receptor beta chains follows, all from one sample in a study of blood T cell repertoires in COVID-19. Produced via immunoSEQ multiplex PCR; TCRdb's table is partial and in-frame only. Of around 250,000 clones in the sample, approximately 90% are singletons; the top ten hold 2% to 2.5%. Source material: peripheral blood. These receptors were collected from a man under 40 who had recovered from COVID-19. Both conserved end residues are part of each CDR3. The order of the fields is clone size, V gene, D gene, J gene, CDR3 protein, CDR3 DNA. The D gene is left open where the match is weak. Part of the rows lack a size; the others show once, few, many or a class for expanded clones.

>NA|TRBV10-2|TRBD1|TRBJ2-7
CASSLDRGQVEQYF
TGCGCCAGCAGTCTGGACAGGGGGCAGGTCGAGCAGTACTTC
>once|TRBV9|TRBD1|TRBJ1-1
CASSPYRQGGTEAFF
TGTGCCAGCAGCCCGTACCGACAGGGAGGCACTGAAGCTTTCTTT
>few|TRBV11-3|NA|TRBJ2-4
CASSKDGGSKNIQYF
TGTGCCAGCAGCAAAGATGGGGGCTCCAAAAACATTCAGTACTTC
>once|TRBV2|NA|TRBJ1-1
CASSFAAGFEAFF
TGTGCCAGCAGCTTTGCGGCAGGGTTTGAAGCTTTCTTT
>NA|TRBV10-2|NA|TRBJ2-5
CASSERRTPGTQYF
TGCGCCAGCAGTGAGAGACGGACTCCAGGGACCCAGTACTTC
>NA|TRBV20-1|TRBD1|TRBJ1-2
CSASQGARDGYTF
TGCAGTGCTAGTCAGGGGGCGCGGGATGGCTACACCTTC
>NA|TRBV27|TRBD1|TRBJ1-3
CASSTGGDGTIYF
TGTGCCAGCAGTACAGGGGGCGATGGGACCATATATTTT
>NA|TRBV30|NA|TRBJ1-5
CAWSVTGSQPQHF
TGTGCCTGGAGTGTTACAGGGAGTCAGCCCCAGCATTTT
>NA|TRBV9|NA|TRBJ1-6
CASTLQGTYNSPLHF
TGTGCCAGCACCCTCCAGGGAACCTATAATTCACCCCTCCACTTT
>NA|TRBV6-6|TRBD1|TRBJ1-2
CATAVRDRVYGYTF
TGTGCCACAGCAGTCCGGGACAGGGTGTACGGCTACACCTTC
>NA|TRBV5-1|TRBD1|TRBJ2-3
CASSLGTGLTDTQYF
TGCGCCAGCAGCTTGGGGACAGGGCTAACGGATACGCAGTATTTT
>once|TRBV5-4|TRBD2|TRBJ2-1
CASSLGAARGGNEQFF
TGTGCCAGCAGCTTGGGTGCCGCTCGGGGGGGAAATGAGCAGTTCTTC
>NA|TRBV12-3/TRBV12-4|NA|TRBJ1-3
CASSFGRGNTIYF
TGTGCCAGCAGTTTTGGGAGAGGAAACACCATATATTTT
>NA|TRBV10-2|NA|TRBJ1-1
CASNSGRNTEAFF
TGCGCCAGCAACTCCGGGAGGAACACTGAAGCTTTCTTT
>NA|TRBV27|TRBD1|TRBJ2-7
CASRLTGAEEQYF
TGTGCCAGCAGGCTGACAGGGGCGGAGGAGCAGTACTTC
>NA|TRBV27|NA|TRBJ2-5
CASSSGLAQRETQYF
TGTGCCAGCAGTTCCGGACTCGCCCAACGAGAGACCCAGTACTTC
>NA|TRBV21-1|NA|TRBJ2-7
CASSKADRVGSYEQYF
TGTGCCAGCAGCAAAGCTGACAGGGTCGGGTCCTACGAGCAGTACTTC
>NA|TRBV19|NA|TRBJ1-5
CASHPRHNQPQHF
TGTGCCAGTCACCCCAGGCACAATCAGCCCCAGCATTTT
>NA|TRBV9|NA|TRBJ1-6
CASSVEGMDSPLHF
TGTGCCAGCAGCGTAGAGGGGATGGATTCACCCCTCCACTTT
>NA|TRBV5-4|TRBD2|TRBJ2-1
CASSLTSGEYNEQFF
TGTGCCAGCAGTTTAACTAGCGGAGAGTACAATGAGCAGTTCTTC
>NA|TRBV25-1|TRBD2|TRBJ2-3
CASSEWEGRTDTQYF
TGTGCCAGCAGTGAATGGGAGGGTCGCACAGATACGCAGTATTTT
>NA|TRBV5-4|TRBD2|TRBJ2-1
CASSLGAGPYNEQFF
TGTGCCAGCAGCTTGGGAGCGGGACCCTACAATGAGCAGTTCTTC
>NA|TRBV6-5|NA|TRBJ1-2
CASMEGGRGGYTF
TGTGCCAGCATGGAGGGGGGGAGAGGGGGCTACACCTTC
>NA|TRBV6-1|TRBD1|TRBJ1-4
CASSVAGTGGRDNEKLFF
TGTGCCAGCAGTGTGGCCGGGACAGGGGGTCGAGATAATGAAAAACTGTTTTTT
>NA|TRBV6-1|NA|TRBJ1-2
CASSEERDSRDHF
TGTGCCAGCAGTGAAGAGAGGGACTCCCGGGACCATTTC
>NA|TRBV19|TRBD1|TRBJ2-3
CASRANRGTGNTQYF
TGTGCCAGTAGGGCAAACAGGGGGACAGGGAATACGCAGTATTTT
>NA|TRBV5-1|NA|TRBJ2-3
CASSLVGGLTQYF
TGCGCCAGCAGCTTGGTTGGGGGGTTGACGCAGTATTTT
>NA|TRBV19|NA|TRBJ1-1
CASTPTGNTEAFF
TGTGCCAGTACCCCGACAGGGAACACTGAAGCTTTCTTT
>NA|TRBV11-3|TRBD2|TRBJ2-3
CASSSGLDLTTDTQYF
TGTGCCAGCAGCTCAGGACTAGACCTGACCACAGATACGCAGTATTTT
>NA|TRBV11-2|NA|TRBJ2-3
CASSSADTQYF
TGTGCCAGCAGTAGTGCAGATACGCAGTATTTT
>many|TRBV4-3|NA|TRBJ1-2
CASSQEVRTYGYTF
TGCGCCAGCAGCCAAGAGGTCCGGACTTATGGCTACACCTTC
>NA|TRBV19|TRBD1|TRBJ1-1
CASSIGPRQGHTEAFF
TGTGCCAGTAGTATAGGCCCCCGACAGGGCCACACTGAAGCTTTCTTT
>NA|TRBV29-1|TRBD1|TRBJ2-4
CSAGQGDKNIQYF
TGCAGCGCAGGACAGGGAGACAAAAACATTCAGTACTTC
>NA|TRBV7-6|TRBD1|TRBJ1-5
CASSPGTGGLGDQPQHF
TGTGCCAGCAGCCCCGGGACAGGGGGCTTGGGGGATCAGCCCCAGCATTTT
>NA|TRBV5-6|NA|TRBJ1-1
CATPDRGTEAFF
TGTGCCACCCCGGACAGAGGCACTGAAGCTTTCTTT
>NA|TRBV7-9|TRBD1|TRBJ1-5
CASSWAPGTGALKRNQPQHF
TGTGCCAGCAGCTGGGCCCCCGGGACAGGGGCCCTTAAGCGCAATCAGCCCCAGCATTTT
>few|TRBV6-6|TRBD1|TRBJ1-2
CASSLTGQGSDYTF
TGTGCCAGCAGTTTAACGGGACAGGGGAGTGACTACACCTTC
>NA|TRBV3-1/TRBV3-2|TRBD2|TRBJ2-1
CASSQDLAGVNEQFF
TGTGCCAGCAGCCAAGATTTAGCGGGGGTCAATGAGCAGTTCTTC
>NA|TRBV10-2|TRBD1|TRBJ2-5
CASSVWDREKETQYF
TGCGCCAGCAGTGTCTGGGACAGGGAGAAAGAGACCCAGTACTTC
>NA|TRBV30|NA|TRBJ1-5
CAWSGAVSNQPQHF
TGTGCCTGGAGTGGGGCCGTTAGCAATCAGCCCCAGCATTTT
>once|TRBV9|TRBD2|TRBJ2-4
CASSPRLAGGAKNIQYF
TGTGCCAGCAGCCCCCGACTAGCGGGGGGAGCCAAAAACATTCAGTACTTC
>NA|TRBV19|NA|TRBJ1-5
CASSMRSDSNQPQHF
TGTGCCAGTAGTATGAGGAGCGATAGCAATCAGCCCCAGCATTTT
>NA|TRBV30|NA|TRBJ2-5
CAWSQGLQETQYF
TGTGCCTGGAGTCAGGGTCTCCAAGAGACCCAGTACTTC